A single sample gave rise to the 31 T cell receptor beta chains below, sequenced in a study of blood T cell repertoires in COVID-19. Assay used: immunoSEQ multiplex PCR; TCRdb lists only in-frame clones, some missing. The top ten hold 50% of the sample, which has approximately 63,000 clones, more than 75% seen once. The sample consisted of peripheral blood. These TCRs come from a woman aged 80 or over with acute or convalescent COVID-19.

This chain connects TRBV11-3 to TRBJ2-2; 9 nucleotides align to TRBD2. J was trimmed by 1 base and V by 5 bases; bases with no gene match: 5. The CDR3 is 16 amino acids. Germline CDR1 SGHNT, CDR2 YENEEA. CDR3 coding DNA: TGTGCCAGCAGCCCTCGACTAGCGGTGAACACCGGGGAGCTGTTTTTT. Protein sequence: CASSPRLAVNTGELFF.

The CDR3 here is CASSPYRESGTQYF. CDR3 sequence (DNA): TGTGCCAGTAGCCCTTACCGGGAGTCGGGGACCCAGTACTTC. The rearrangement uses TRBV19 and TRBJ2-5; TRBD2 is a possible D gene (6 bases). Trimming removed 6 bases from V and 7 bases from J, with 18 bases in between. The CDR3 is 14 residues long. Germline values: CDR1 LNHDA, CDR2 SQIVND (reference sequence).

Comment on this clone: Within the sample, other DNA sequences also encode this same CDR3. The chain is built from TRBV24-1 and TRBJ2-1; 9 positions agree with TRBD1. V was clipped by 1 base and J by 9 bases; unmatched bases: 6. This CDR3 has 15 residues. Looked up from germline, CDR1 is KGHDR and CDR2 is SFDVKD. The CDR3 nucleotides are TGTGCCACCAGTGATTTACAGGGGGCCCTGGGTGAGCAGTTCTTC. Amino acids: CATSDLQGALGEQFF.

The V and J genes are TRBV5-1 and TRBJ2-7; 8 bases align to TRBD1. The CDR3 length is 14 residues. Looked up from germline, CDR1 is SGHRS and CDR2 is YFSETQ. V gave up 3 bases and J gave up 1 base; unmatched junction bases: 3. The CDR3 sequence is CASSSQGGSYEQYF. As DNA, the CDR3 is TGCGCCAGCAGCTCACAGGGGGGATCCTACGAGCAGTACTTC.

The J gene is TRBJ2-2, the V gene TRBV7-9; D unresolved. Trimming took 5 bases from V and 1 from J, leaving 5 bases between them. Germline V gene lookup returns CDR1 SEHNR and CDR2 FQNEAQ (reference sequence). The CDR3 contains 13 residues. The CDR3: CASSPRNTGELFF. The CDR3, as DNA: TGTGCCAGCAGCCCCCGGAACACCGGGGAGCTGTTTTTT.

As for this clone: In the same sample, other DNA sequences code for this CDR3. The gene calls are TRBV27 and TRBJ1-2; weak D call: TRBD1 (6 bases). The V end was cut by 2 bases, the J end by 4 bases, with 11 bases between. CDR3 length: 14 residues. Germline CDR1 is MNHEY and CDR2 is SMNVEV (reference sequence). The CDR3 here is CASSLQGRGYGYTF. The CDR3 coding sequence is TGTGCCAGCAGTTTACAGGGGAGGGGCTATGGCTACACCTTC.

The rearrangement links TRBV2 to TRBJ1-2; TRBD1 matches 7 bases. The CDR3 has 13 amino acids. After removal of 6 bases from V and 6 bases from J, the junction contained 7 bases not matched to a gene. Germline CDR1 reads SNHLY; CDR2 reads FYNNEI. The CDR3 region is CASRGTALNGYTF. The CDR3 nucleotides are TGTGCCAGCAGGGGGACAGCGCTTAATGGCTACACCTTC.

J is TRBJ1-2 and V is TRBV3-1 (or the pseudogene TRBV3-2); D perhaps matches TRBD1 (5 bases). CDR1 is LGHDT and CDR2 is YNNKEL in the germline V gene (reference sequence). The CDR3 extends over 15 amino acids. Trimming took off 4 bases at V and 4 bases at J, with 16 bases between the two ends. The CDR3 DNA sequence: TGTGCCAGCAGCCGGGGCCCGGACGTTGGCTATGGCTACACCTTC. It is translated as CASSRGPDVGYGYTF.

This CDR3 reads CASSPPGDMDEQYF. In nucleotides, the CDR3 is TGTGCCAGCAGCCCGCCAGGGGACATGGACGAGCAGTACTTC. The rearrangement uses TRBV7-9 and TRBJ2-7; perhaps TRBD1 as D (6 bases). V gave up 5 bases and J gave up 5 bases, with 16 bases separating them. The CDR3 totals 14 residues. Germline-derived CDR1 and CDR2 are SEHNR and FQNEAQ (reference sequence).

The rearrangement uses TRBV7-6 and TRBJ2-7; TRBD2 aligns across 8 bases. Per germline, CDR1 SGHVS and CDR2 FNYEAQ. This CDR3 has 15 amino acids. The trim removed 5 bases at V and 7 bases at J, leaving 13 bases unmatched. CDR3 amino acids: CASSPVAGPAGEQYF. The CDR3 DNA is TGTGCCAGCAGCCCGGTAGCGGGACCGGCGGGGGAGCAGTACTTC.

CDR3 sequence (DNA): TGTGCCAGCAGCCCCGACAGGATTTTCTCTGGAAACACCATATATTTT. Translated: CASSPDRIFSGNTIYF. This chain links TRBV28 with TRBJ1-3, with D possibly TRBD1 on 6 matching bases. Germline CDR1 MDHEN, CDR2 SYDVKM. This CDR3 region has 16 residues. V gave up 6 bases and J gave up 0 bases, with 15 bases separating them.

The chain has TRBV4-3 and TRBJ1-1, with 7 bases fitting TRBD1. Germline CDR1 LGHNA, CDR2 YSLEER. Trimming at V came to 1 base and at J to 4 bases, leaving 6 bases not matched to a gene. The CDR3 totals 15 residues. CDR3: CASSQVPGQFTEAFF. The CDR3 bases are TGCGCCAGCAGCCAAGTCCCGGGACAGTTCACTGAAGCTTTCTTT.

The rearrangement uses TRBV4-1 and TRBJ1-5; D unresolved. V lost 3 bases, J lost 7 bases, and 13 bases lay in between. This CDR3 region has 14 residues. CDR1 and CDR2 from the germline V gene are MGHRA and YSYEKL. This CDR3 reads CASSHPQPGQPQHF. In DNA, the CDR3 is TGCGCCAGCAGCCATCCTCAACCGGGACAGCCCCAGCATTTT.

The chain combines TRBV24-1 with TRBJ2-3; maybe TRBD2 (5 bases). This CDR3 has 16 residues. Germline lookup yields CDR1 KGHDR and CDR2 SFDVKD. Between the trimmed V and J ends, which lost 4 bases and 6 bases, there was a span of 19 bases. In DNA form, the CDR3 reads TGTGCCACCAGTGACCCCCTGCGGGTCAGCAGGGATACGCAGTATTTT. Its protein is CATSDPLRVSRDTQYF.

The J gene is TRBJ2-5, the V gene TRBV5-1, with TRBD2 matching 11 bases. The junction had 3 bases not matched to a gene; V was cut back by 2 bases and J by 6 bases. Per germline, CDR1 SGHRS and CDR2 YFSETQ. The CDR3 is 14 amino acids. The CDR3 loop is CASSLLAGEKTQYF. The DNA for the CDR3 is TGCGCCAGCAGCTTACTAGCGGGAGAGAAGACCCAGTACTTC.

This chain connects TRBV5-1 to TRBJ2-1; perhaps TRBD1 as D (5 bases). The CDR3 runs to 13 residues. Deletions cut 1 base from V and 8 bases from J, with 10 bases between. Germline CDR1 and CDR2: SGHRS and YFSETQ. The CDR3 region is CASSLSQGDEQFF. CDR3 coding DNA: TGCGCCAGCAGCTTGAGTCAGGGCGATGAGCAGTTCTTC.

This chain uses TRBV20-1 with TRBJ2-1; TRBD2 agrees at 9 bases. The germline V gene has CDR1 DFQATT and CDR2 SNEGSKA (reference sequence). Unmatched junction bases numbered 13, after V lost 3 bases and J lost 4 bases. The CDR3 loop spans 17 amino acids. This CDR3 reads CSASRTASGISYNEQFF. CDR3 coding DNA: TGCAGTGCTAGTAGGACGGCTAGCGGGATTTCGTACAATGAGCAGTTCTTC.

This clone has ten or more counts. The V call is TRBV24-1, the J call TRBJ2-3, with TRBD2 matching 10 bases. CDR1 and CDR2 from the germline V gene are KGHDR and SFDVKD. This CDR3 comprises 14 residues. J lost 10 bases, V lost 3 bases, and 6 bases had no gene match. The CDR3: CATSDLLAGAPQYF. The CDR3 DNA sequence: TGTGCCACCAGTGATCTCCTAGCGGGAGCTCCGCAGTATTTT.

This CDR3 reads CASSPQGYEQFF. CDR3 nucleotide sequence: TGTGCCAGCAGCCCTCAGGGCTATGAGCAGTTCTTC. The genes are TRBV3-1 (or the pseudogene TRBV3-2) and TRBJ2-1, with a tentative D call TRBD1 (5 bases). The CDR3 loop spans 12 amino acids. Trimming cost V 4 bases and J 8 bases, with 9 bases left between them. Looked up from germline, CDR1 is LGHDT and CDR2 is YNNKEL (reference sequence).

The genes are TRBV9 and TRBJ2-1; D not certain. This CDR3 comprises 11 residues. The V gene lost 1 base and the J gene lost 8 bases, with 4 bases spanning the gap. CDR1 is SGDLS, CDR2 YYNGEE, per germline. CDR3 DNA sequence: TGTGCCAGCAGCGTATATGATGAGCAGTTCTTC. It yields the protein CASSVYDEQFF.

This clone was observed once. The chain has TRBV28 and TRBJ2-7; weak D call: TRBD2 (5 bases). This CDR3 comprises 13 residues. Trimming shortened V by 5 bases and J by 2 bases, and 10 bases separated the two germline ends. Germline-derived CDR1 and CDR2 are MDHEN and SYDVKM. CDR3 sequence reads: CASSPPGTYEQYF. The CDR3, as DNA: TGTGCCAGCAGTCCTCCGGGGACCTACGAGCAGTACTTC.

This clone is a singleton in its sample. In DNA, the CDR3 is TGTGCCAGCAGCTTCGGGTCGAATTCACCCCTCCACTTT. This codes for CASSFGSNSPLHF. This rearrangement joins TRBV7-3 to TRBJ1-6; no clear D. Germline V CDR1 and CDR2: SGHTA, FQGTGA. The CDR3 sequence is 13 residues long. The V end was cut by 3 bases, the J end by 7 bases, with 7 bases between.

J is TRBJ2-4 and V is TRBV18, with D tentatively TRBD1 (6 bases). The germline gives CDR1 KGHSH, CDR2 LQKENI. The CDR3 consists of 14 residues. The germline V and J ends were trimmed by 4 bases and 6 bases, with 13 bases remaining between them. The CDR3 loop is CASSQQGMGNIQYF. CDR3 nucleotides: TGTGCCAGCTCACAACAGGGTATGGGAAACATTCAGTACTTC.

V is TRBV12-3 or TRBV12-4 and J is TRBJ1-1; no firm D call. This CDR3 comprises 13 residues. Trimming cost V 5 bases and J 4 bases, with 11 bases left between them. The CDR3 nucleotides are TGTGCCAGCAGTAATAGTGGCGGCACTGAAGCTTTCTTT. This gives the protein CASSNSGGTEAFF.

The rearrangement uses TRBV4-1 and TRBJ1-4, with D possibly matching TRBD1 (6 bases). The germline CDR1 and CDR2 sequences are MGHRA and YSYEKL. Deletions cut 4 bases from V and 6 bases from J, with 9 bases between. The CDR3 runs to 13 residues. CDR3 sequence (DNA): TGCGCCAGCAGCCTTCGGACAGATGAAAAACTGTTTTTT. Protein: CASSLRTDEKLFF.

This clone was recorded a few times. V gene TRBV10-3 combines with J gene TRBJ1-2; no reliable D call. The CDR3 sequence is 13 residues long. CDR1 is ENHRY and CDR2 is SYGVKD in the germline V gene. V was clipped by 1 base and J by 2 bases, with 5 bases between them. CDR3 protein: CAISEWENYGYTF. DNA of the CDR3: TGTGCCATCAGTGAGTGGGAGAACTATGGCTACACCTTC.

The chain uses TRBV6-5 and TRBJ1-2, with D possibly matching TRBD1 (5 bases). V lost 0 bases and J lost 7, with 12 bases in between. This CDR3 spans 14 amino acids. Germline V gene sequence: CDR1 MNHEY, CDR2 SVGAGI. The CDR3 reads CASSYSDSLPGYTF. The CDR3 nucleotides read TGTGCCAGCAGTTACTCTGACAGCCTCCCTGGCTACACCTTC.

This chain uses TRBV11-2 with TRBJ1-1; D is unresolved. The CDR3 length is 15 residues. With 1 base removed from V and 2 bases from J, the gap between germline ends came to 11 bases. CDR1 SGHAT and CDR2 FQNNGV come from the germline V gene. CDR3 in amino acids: CASSLGGRSNTEAFF. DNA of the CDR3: TGTGCCAGCAGCTTAGGAGGCCGATCTAACACTGAAGCTTTCTTT.

CDR3 nucleotide sequence: TGCGCCAGCAGCCATGCCCTTTCGGCGGCCCAACCGGGAGATACGCAGTATTTT. This translates into CASSHALSAAQPGDTQYF. The V and J genes are TRBV4-1 and TRBJ2-3; D not resolved. Germline V gene lookup returns CDR1 MGHRA and CDR2 YSYEKL. V lost 3 bases, J lost 5 bases, and 24 bases lay in between. The length of the CDR3 is 18 residues.

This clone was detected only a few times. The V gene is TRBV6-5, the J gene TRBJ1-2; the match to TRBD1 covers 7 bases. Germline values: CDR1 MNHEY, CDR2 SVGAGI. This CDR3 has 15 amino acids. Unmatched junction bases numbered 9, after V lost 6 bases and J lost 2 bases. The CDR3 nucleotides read TGTGCCAGCAGCCTTGGAGGGGGCAAAAACTATGGCTACACCTTC. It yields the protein CASSLGGGKNYGYTF.

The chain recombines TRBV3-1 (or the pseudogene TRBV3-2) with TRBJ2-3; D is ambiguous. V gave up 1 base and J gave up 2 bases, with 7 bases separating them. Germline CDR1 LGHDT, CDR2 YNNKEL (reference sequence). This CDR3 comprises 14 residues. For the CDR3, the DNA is TGTGCCAGCAGCCAAGGATCCTACACAGATACGCAGTATTTT. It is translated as CASSQGSYTDTQYF.